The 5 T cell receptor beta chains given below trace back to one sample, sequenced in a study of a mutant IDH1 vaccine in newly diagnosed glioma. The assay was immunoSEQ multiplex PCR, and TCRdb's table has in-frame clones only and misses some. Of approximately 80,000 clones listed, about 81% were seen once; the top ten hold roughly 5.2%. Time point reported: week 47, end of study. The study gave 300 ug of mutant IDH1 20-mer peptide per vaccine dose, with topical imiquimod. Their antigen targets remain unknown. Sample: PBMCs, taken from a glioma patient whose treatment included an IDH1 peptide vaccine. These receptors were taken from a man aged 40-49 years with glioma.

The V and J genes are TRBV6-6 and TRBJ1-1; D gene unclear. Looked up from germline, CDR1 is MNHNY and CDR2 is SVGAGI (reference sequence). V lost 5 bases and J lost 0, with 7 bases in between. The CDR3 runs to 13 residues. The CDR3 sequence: CASSDSMNTEAFF. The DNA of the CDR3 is TGTGCCAGCAGTGATTCTATGAACACTGAAGCTTTCTTT.

CDR3 nucleotide sequence: TGTGCCAGCTCACCATCGGGGTGGACTAGCGGGGACTCCTACGAGCAGTACTTC. Amino acids: CASSPSGWTSGDSYEQYF. The rearrangement links TRBV18 to TRBJ2-7, with 12 bases matching TRBD2. The CDR3 is 18 amino acids. The ends lost 2 bases at V and 0 bases at J; junction bases unmatched: 8. CDR1 is KGHSH, CDR2 LQKENI, per germline.

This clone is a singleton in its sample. The CDR3 bases are TGTGCCAGCACCCGAGAGGGTTTCGAGCAGTACTTC. This gives the protein CASTREGFEQYF. The V call is TRBV28, the J call TRBJ2-7; D perhaps matches TRBD2 (5 bases). Trimming shortened V by 7 bases and J by 6 bases, and 13 bases separated the two germline ends. The CDR3 has 12 amino acids. From germline, CDR1 is MDHEN and CDR2 SYDVKM.

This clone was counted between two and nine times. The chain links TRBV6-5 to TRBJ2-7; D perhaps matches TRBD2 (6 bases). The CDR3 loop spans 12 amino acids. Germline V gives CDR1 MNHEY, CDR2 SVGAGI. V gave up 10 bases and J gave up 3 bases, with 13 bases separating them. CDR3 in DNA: TGTGCCATCGGGGGACTGCACTACGAGCAGTACTTC. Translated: CAIGGLHYEQYF.

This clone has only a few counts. The CDR3 loop reads CASTPTGGTGANVLTF. The DNA for the CDR3 is TGTGCCAGCACCCCCACAGGGGGCACAGGGGCCAACGTCCTGACTTTC. This chain uses TRBV25-1 with TRBJ2-6, with 9 bases aligning to TRBD1. Germline-derived CDR1 and CDR2 are MGHDK and SYGVNS. The CDR3 contains 16 residues. The V segment lost 7 bases and the J segment 4 bases; nucleotides outside the gene matches: 8.